Listed below are T cell receptor beta chains from one sample, sequenced in a study of blood T cells in healthy people across ages. TCRdb recomputed calls from the 5' RACE reads with MiXCR, one row per CDR3 protein. The sample contains hundreds of thousands of distinct CDR3 sequences, approximately 21% of which appear only once. Sequencing used blood. The receptor source for this set is a man between 65 and 85 years old in good health. Both conserved end residues are part of each CDR3. A D gene is named only where the DNA matches it firmly. Clone size is stated in some rows and not others, as once, few, many or a class when expanded.

V,J,D,size,length,DNA,CDR3
TRBV27,TRBJ1-4,TRBD1,few,14,TGTGCCAGCAGGTCCGGGACAGGGGGTGAAAAACTGTTTTTT,CASRSGTGGEKLFF
TRBV9,TRBJ2-3,NA,NA,16,TGTGCCAGCAGCGTAGGGTCCCCGAACGGTGGAGATACGCAGTATTTT,CASSVGSPNGGDTQYF
TRBV12-3/TRBV12-4,TRBJ2-2,TRBD1,NA,15,TGTGCCAGCAGTCGGGGACAGGTGTACACCGGGGAGCTGTTTTTT,CASSRGQVYTGELFF
TRBV20-1,TRBJ2-4,TRBD2,few,17,TGCAGTGCTAGAGCGCTCGGACTAGCGATTGTCAAAAACATTCAGTACTTC,CSARALGLAIVKNIQYF
TRBV5-1,TRBJ2-2,NA,many,15,TGCGCCAGCAGCCCGGACAGTCGCGGCACCGGGGAGCTGTTTTTT,CASSPDSRGTGELFF
TRBV3-1,TRBJ2-1,NA,few,14,TGTACCAGCAGCCAAGGTTTTTTGGGCGGTGAGCAGTTCTTC,CTSSQGFLGGEQFF
TRBV20-1,TRBJ2-1,TRBD2,NA,15,TGCAGTGCTAGAGGGTGGGGACTAGCGGTAAATGAGCAGTTCTTC,CSARGWGLAVNEQFF
TRBV19,TRBJ2-3,NA,many,16,TGTGCCAGTAGTTTCAGGATGACGCGAGGCACAGATACGCAGTATTTT,CASSFRMTRGTDTQYF
TRBV5-1,TRBJ2-7,NA,NA,15,TGCGCCAGCAGCGGTAACAGGGGGGGGACCTACGAGCAGTACTTC,CASSGNRGGTYEQYF
TRBV6-2/TRBV6-3,TRBJ2-1,NA,NA,16,TGTGCCAGCAGTTACGGGGGGGCAGGGCTCTACAATGAGCAGTTCTTC,CASSYGGAGLYNEQFF
TRBV20-1,TRBJ2-1,TRBD2,NA,17,TGCAGTGCTAGGAGTTATAGCGGGAGTGGGGGCTACAATGAGCAGTTCTTC,CSARSYSGSGGYNEQFF
TRBV18,TRBJ2-6,TRBD1,NA,18,TGTGCCAGCTCACCCATGGGACAGGGGGCATCTGGGGCCAACGTCCTGACTTTC,CASSPMGQGASGANVLTF
TRBV2,TRBJ2-1,NA,few,17,TGTGCCAGCAGAGGGAGTTCTCTAGCGCCTACCTACAATGAGCAGTTCTTC,CASRGSSLAPTYNEQFF
TRBV6-2/TRBV6-3,TRBJ2-2,NA,few,14,TGTGCCAGCAAGGACGACAGATACACCGGGGAGCTGTTTTTT,CASKDDRYTGELFF
TRBV5-6,TRBJ2-2,NA,NA,13,TGTGCCAGCAGCTTGCCGAGCCCAGGGGAGCTGTTTTTT,CASSLPSPGELFF
TRBV6-5,TRBJ1-2,TRBD1,few,15,TGTGCCAGCAGGTCTCGGACAGGGGGCATCTATGGCTACACCTTC,CASRSRTGGIYGYTF
TRBV2,TRBJ2-1,TRBD2,NA,16,TGTGCCAGCAGTGAGGGTAGCGGGATCTCCTACAATGAGCAGTTCTTC,CASSEGSGISYNEQFF
TRBV24-1,TRBJ1-2,NA,NA,12,TGTGCCACCAGTGATTCCAACTATGGCTACACCTTC,CATSDSNYGYTF
TRBV7-3,TRBJ2-2,TRBD1,many,16,TGTGCCAGCAGTCGTACCGGGACAGGGAACACCGGGGAGCTGTTTTTT,CASSRTGTGNTGELFF
TRBV7-3,TRBJ2-3,NA,NA,16,TGTGCCAGCAGCTTGGGCGCGGGCCCTCGCACAGATACGCAGTATTTT,CASSLGAGPRTDTQYF
TRBV7-2,TRBJ2-1,TRBD2,few,15,TGTGCCAGCAGCCCAAGCGGGAGGGTCTACAATGAGCAGTTCTTC,CASSPSGRVYNEQFF
TRBV20-1,TRBJ2-2,TRBD1,few,16,TGCAGTGCTAGGGAACCGGGACAGGGGAACACCGGGGAGCTGTTTTTT,CSAREPGQGNTGELFF
TRBV10-3,TRBJ1-5,NA,NA,14,TGTGCCATCAGTGAGCCGGGGGGCGGGCAGCCCCAGCATTTT,CAISEPGGGQPQHF
TRBV15,TRBJ2-3,NA,NA,16,TGTGCCACCAGCAGAAAAGGGGGGCAGGTTGCAGATACGCAGTATTTT,CATSRKGGQVADTQYF
TRBV7-8,TRBJ2-7,NA,NA,15,TGTGCCAGCAGCTTAGTCCAGGGCCGAGTGGGCGAGCAGTACTTC,CASSLVQGRVGEQYF
TRBV28,TRBJ1-5,NA,NA,15,TGTGCCAGCAGTCCCGGGACACCTAGCAATCAGCCCCAGCATTTT,CASSPGTPSNQPQHF
TRBV6-1,TRBJ1-4,TRBD1,many,14,TGTGCCAGCAGAAATTCAGGGGGAAATGAAAAACTGTTTTTT,CASRNSGGNEKLFF
TRBV6-5,TRBJ2-7,TRBD2,NA,15,TGTGCCAGCAGTCACGGGGCGGGGGAGTCCTACGAGCAGTACTTC,CASSHGAGESYEQYF
TRBV4-1,TRBJ2-3,NA,NA,14,TGCGCCAGCAGCTATACGTTCGGTGGAGATACGCAGTATTTT,CASSYTFGGDTQYF
TRBV28,TRBJ2-3,TRBD2,many,14,TGTGCCAGCAGCCCTAGCGGAAACACAGATACGCAGTATTTT,CASSPSGNTDTQYF
TRBV6-5,TRBJ1-1,NA,few,15,TGTGCCAGCAGTTACTCGGGCAGAGCGAACACTGAAGCTTTCTTT,CASSYSGRANTEAFF
TRBV3-1,TRBJ1-2,NA,NA,14,TGTGCCAGCAGCCAAGATGGGGGGGGCTATGGCTACACCTTC,CASSQDGGGYGYTF
TRBV20-1,TRBJ2-7,NA,NA,15,TGCAGTGCTAGAACTCACGTAGGAAACTCCTACGAGCAGTACTTC,CSARTHVGNSYEQYF
TRBV5-1,TRBJ2-3,NA,few,14,TGTGCCAGCAGCTTAGAGGGCAGAGCAGATACGCAGTATTTT,CASSLEGRADTQYF
TRBV4-1,TRBJ1-2,NA,many,16,TGCGCCAGCAGCCCCCCGCTGGACAGAAAGACCTATGGCTACACCTTC,CASSPPLDRKTYGYTF
TRBV25-1,TRBJ2-1,TRBD2,few,15,TGTGCCAGCAGTGAAGGACTAGGGGCCTACAATGAGCAGTTCTTC,CASSEGLGAYNEQFF
TRBV7-2,TRBJ2-7,TRBD1,NA,14,TGTGCCAGCAGCTATACAGGGGGCCGAGGCGAGCAGTACTTC,CASSYTGGRGEQYF
TRBV6-1,TRBJ2-5,NA,many,13,TGTGCCAGCAGTGAAGGAGGACAAGAGACCCAGTACTTC,CASSEGGQETQYF
TRBV20-1,TRBJ2-3,NA,NA,16,TGCAGTGCTAGAGATCCAAACAGGGCCCACACGGATACGCAGTATTTT,CSARDPNRAHTDTQYF
TRBV27,TRBJ1-4,NA,few,10,TGTGCCAGCGGAGGTGAAAAACTGTTTTTT,CASGGEKLFF
TRBV20-1,TRBJ2-1,NA,NA,16,TGCAGTGCTAGAGATCACCGTTCTAGTCGGTACAATGAGCAGTTCTTC,CSARDHRSSRYNEQFF
TRBV2,TRBJ1-2,TRBD1,NA,12,TGTGCCAGCAGTGCCAGGGGGGATGGCTACACCTTC,CASSARGDGYTF
TRBV14,TRBJ1-1,NA,NA,13,TGTGCCAGCAGTTTGACACGGATGCCTGAAGCTTTCTTT,CASSLTRMPEAFF
TRBV21-1,TRBJ2-4,NA,NA,17,TGTGCCAGCAGCAAAGGGCTAGCGGGAGCACCCTTGGACATTCAGTACTTC,CASSKGLAGAPLDIQYF
TRBV28,TRBJ1-5,NA,NA,15,TGTGCCAGCAGCGGACTCCGGGACAGCAATCAGCCCCAGCATTTT,CASSGLRDSNQPQHF
TRBV4-3,TRBJ2-5,TRBD2,few,16,TGCGCCAGCAGCCAAGATCTCCTAGCGGGGGAGGAGACCCAGTACTTC,CASSQDLLAGEETQYF
TRBV9,TRBJ2-5,TRBD2,once,13,TGTGCCAGCAGCGATTCGGGAGGGACTGAGCGGTTCTTC,CASSDSGGTERFF
TRBV29-1,TRBJ2-5,NA,many,13,TGCAGCCCTTTACTTTCCGATCGGGAGACCCAGTACTTC,CSPLLSDRETQYF
TRBV5-1,TRBJ2-1,TRBD2,NA,16,TGCGCCAGCAGGGTGGGACTAGCGAGCTCCTACAATGAGCAGTTCTTC,CASRVGLASSYNEQFF
TRBV6-1,TRBJ2-5,NA,few,14,TGTGCCAGCAGTGAAGCCAACCATGGTGAGACCCAGTACTTC,CASSEANHGETQYF
TRBV10-3,TRBJ2-7,NA,few,13,TGTGCCACCGCCGGGACAATGGACTACGAGCAGTACTTC,CATAGTMDYEQYF
TRBV28,TRBJ2-3,TRBD2,NA,17,TGTGCCAGCAGTTTAGTGGCTAGCGGGGGTAGCACAGATACGCAGTATTTT,CASSLVASGGSTDTQYF
TRBV12-3/TRBV12-4,TRBJ1-1,TRBD1,many,15,TGTGCCAGCAGGAACTTAACAGGGGGACGAGTTGGCGCTTTCTTT,CASRNLTGGRVGAFF
TRBV24-1,TRBJ2-5,TRBD2,few,15,TGTGCCACCAGTGATTCAGCGGGAGCGGGGGAGACCCAGTACTTC,CATSDSAGAGETQYF
TRBV6-2/TRBV6-3,TRBJ2-1,TRBD2,NA,15,TGTGCCAGCAGTCTCGAGCGGGAGGGCCTCAGTGAGCAGTTCTTC,CASSLEREGLSEQFF
TRBV28,TRBJ2-7,TRBD2,many,15,TGTGCCAGCCCTAGGTGGACTAGCTGTACCTACGAGCAGTACTTC,CASPRWTSCTYEQYF
TRBV2,TRBJ2-7,NA,few,13,TGTGCCAGCAGTGAAATCCAGGGCGGGGAGCAGTACTTC,CASSEIQGGEQYF